Each of the 3 T cell receptor beta chains below was sequenced from the same sample in a study of shared clonotypes between healthy human individuals. The method was immunoSEQ multiplex PCR; TCRdb's version includes in-frame clones alone and lacks a portion of them. The sample holds about 2 million clones, 95% seen once. The sample consisted of naive CD4+ T cells sorted from blood. Stated subset: CD45RA+ positively selected. These receptors originate from a man between 18 and 29 years old in good health.

This chain links TRBV6-1 with TRBJ2-5; the D is unclear. CDR3 length: 15 amino acids. Deletions cut 7 bases from V and 5 bases from J, with 20 bases between. Germline assignment: CDR1 MNHNS and CDR2 SASEGT. CDR3 sequence reads: CASTRPGLDSETQYF. The DNA of the CDR3 is TGTGCCAGCACCAGGCCGGGCCTCGACTCGGAGACCCAGTACTTC.

The J gene is TRBJ2-3, the V gene TRBV11-2; possibly TRBD1 for D (5 bases). The CDR3 covers 15 residues. CDR1 and CDR2 from the germline V gene are SGHAT and FQNNGV. Trimming cost V 0 bases and J 4 bases, with 11 bases left between them. The CDR3 reads CASSLEGRQADTQYF. In DNA form, the CDR3 reads TGTGCCAGCAGCTTAGAGGGGCGGCAGGCAGATACGCAGTATTTT.

The J gene is TRBJ2-1, the V gene TRBV27; TRBD2 matches at 9 bases. After removal of 2 bases from V and 5 bases from J, the junction contained 4 bases not matched to a gene. This CDR3 is built from 15 residues. CDR1 and CDR2 (germline): MNHEY, SMNVEV (reference sequence). DNA of the CDR3: TGTGCCAGCAGTTTAGGGACTAGCCCGAACAATGAGCAGTTCTTC. Its translation is CASSLGTSPNNEQFF.